The clone carrying this T cell receptor (beta chain) was found once. Its specificity is not known. The sample comes from a study of cytomegalovirus exposure and HLA in healthy donors. Overall study context: A previous analysis identified 100 million to 120 million unique TCR beta sequences derived from 180 million or so T cells. Counted in an early data release were 85 million or so unique TCRs from HLA-typed donors.

Points from the study as a whole: Earlier results showed most TCR beta V segments being productive about 87% or about 30% of the time.

PCR employed 60 Vbeta and 13 Jbeta primers. This table comes from immunoSEQ multiplex PCR, and its TCRdb copy is limited to in-frame clones, with some not included. Of about 160,000 clones in the sample, 80% to 90% were seen once. CDR1 and CDR2 (germline): SGHKS, YYEKEE (reference sequence). The CDR3 has 13 amino acids. V lost 1 base and J lost 5, with 7 bases in between. Sequenced: PBMCs. The V call is TRBV5-5, the J call TRBJ1-5; the D is unclear. The clonotype originates from a middle-aged man in good health and CMV-seropositive. The CDR3, as DNA: TGTGCCAGCAGCTTGAATTTAGATCAGCCCCAGCATTTT. This encodes CASSLNLDQPQHF.